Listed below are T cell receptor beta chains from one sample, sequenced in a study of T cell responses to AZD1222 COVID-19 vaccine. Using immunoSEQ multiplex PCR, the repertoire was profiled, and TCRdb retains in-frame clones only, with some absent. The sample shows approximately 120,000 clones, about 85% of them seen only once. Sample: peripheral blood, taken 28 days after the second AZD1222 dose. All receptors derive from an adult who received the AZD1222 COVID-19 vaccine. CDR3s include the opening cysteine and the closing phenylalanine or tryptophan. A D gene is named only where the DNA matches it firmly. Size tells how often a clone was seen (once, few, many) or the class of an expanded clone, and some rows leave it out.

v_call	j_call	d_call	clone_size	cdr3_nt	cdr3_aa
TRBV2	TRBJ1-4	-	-	TGTGCCAGTTCCGGGACCGTTACTTCCAATGAAAAACTGTTTTTT	CASSGTVTSNEKLFF
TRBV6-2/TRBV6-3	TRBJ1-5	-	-	TGTGCCAGCAGTCCCACCCGAACGGGGGGGAGCAATCAGCCCCAGCATTTT	CASSPTRTGGSNQPQHF
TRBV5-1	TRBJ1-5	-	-	TGCGCCAGCAGCTTGTTGGGGGGCAATCAGCCCCAGCATTTT	CASSLLGGNQPQHF
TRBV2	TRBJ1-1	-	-	TGTGCCAGCAGGGGAGGGGGCACTGAAGCTTTCTTT	CASRGGGTEAFF
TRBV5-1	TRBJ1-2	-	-	TGCGCCAGCAGCTTGGAGACCTATGGCTACACCTTC	CASSLETYGYTF
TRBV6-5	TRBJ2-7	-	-	TGTGCCAGCACCCCCGCGGCAGGGACAACCCACGAGCAGTACTTC	CASTPAAGTTHEQYF
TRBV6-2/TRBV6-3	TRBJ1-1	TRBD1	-	TGTGCCAGCAGCGGGACAGGGGGAGGGGACACTGAAGCTTTCTTT	CASSGTGGGDTEAFF
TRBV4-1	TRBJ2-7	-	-	TGCGCCAGCAGCCCTGATCGGGACTTTTACGAGCAGTACTTC	CASSPDRDFYEQYF
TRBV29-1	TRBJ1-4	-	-	TGCAGCGTTATCCAGGAAAAACTGTTTTTT	CSVIQEKLFF
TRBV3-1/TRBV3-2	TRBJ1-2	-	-	TGTGCCAGCAGCCAAGATAACGCCGGCCAATATGGCTACACCTTC	CASSQDNAGQYGYTF
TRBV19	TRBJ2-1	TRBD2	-	TGTGCCAGTTTTAGCGGGGGGGAGTATGAGCAGTTCTTC	CASFSGGEYEQFF
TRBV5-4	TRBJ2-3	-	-	TGTGCCAGCAGCTTTGTCGGGGAGCAATTTCAGTATTTT	CASSFVGEQFQYF
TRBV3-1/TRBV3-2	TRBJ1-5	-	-	TGTGCCAGCAGCCCCACTCCGGATCAGCCCCAGCATTTT	CASSPTPDQPQHF
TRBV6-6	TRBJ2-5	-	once	TGTGCCAGCAGTTACTCCGGAGAGACCCAGTACTTC	CASSYSGETQYF
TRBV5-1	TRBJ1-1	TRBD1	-	TGCGCCAGCAGCCCGGACAGGGGGCCTGGCACTGAAGCTTTCTTT	CASSPDRGPGTEAFF
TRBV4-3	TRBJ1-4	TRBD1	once	TGCGCCAGCAGCCGAGACAGGGGCGTCGGTGAAAAACTGTTTTTT	CASSRDRGVGEKLFF
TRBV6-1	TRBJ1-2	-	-	TGTGCCAGCAGTGAAGCCGGTACAGGGAACTATGGCTACACCTTC	CASSEAGTGNYGYTF